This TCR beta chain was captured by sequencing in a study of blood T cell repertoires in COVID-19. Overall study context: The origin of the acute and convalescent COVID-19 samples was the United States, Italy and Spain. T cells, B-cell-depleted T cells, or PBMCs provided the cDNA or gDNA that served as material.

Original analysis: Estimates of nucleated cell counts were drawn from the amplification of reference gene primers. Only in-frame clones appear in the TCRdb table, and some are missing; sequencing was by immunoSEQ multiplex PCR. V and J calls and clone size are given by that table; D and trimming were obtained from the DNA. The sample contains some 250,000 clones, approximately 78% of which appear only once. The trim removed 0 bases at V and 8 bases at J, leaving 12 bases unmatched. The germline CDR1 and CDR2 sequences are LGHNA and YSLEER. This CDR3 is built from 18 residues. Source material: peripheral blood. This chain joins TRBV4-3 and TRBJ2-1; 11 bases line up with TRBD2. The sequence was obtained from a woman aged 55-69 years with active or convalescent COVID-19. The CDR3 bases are TGCGCCAGCAGCCAAGAGGTAGCGGGGGGGCTCTTATTATATGAGCAGTTCTTC. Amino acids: CASSQEVAGGLLLYEQFF.